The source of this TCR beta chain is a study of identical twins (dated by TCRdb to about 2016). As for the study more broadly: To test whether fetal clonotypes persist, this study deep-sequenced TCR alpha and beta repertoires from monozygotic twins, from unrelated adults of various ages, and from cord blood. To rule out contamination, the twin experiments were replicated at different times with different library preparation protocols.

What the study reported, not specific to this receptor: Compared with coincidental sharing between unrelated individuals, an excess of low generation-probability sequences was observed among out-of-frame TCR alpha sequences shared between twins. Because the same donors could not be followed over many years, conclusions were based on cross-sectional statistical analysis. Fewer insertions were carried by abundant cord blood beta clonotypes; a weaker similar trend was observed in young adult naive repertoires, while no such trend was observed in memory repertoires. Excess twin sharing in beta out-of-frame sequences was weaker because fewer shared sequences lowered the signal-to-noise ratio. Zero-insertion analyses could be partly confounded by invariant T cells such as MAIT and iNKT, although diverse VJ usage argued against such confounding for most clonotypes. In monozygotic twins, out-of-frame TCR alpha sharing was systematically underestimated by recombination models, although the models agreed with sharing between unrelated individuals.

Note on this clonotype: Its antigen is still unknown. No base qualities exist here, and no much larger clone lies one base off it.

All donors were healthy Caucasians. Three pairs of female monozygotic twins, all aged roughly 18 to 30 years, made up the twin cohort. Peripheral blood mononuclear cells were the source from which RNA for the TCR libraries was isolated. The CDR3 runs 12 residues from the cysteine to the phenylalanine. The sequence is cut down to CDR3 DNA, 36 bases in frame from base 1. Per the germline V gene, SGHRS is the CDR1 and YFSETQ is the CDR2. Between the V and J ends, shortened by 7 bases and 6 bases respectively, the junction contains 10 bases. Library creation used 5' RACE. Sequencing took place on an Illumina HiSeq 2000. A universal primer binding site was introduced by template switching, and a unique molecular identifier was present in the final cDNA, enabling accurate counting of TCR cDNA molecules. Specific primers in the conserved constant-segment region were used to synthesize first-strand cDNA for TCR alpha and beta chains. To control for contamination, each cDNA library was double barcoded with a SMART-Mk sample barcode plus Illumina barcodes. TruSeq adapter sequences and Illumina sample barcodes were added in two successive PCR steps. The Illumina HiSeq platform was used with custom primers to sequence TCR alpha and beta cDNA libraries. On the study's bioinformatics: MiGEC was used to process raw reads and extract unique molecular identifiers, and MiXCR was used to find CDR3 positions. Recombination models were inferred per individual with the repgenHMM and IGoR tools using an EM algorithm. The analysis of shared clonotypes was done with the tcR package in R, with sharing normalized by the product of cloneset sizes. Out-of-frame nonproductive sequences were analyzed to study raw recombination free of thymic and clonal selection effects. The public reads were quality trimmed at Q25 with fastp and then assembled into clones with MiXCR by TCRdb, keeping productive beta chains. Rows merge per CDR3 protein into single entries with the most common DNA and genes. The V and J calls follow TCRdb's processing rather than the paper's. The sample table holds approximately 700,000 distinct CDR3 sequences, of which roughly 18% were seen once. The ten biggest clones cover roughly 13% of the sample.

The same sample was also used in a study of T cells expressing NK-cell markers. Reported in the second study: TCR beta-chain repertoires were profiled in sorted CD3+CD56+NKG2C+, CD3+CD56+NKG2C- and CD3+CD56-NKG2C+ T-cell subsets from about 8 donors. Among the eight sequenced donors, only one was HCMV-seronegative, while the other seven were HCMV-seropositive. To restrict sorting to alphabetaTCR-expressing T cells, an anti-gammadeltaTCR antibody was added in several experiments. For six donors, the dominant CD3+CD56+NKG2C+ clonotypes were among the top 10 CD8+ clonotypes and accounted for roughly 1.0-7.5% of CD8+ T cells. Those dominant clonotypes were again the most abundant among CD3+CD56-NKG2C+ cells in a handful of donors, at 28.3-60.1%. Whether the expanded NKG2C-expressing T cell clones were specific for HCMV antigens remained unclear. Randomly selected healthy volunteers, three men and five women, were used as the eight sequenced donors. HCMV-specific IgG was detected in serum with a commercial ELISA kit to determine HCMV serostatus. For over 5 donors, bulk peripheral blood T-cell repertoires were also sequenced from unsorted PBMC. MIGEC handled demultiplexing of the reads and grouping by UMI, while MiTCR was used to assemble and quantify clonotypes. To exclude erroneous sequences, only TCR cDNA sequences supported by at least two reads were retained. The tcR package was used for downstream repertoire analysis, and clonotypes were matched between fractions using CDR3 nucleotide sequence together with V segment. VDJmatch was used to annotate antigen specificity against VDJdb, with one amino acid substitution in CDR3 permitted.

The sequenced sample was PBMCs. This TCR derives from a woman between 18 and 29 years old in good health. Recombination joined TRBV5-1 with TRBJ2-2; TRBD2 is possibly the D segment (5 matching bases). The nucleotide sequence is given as TGCGCCAGCTCGGGGTTTTCCGGGGAGCTGTTTTTT. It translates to CASSGFSGELFF.